This TCR beta chain was sequenced during a study of regulatory T cells in long-lasting Graves disease. Construction of TCR beta libraries relied on iRepertoire HTBI primers and on Arm-PCR targeting CDR3 regions. Authors' methods: Under 75 TRBV and some 14 TRBJ segments were identified across samples. TCRdb re-derived calls from the multiplex PCR reads in MiXCR, one entry per CDR3 protein. For this entry, the V and J calls and clone size follow TCRdb and not the study's own pipeline. This table has roughly 520,000 distinct CDR3 sequences, about 12% appearing once. This clonotype occurred a few times. Germline V gene data show CDR1 as GTSNPN and CDR2 as SVGIG (reference sequence). The CDR3 sequence is 13 residues long. V shed 2 bases, J shed 5 bases, and the junction held 3 bases outside the gene matches. Time point here: newly diagnosed GD, antithyroid drugs for less than 3 months. RNA extracted from PBMCs served as the sequencing template.

These data also featured in a second study, about T cells in Graves' hyperthyroidism and ophthalmopathy. That publication notes: Peripheral blood also featured most of the thyroid clonotypes expanded above 0.001.

The rearrangement uses TRBV30 and TRBJ1-5, with 7 positions matching TRBD1. This sample comprised peripheral blood mononuclear cells (PBMCs), obtained at new diagnosis, from a patient treated with antithyroid drugs. The sequence derives from a woman in her thirties with Graves disease. CDR3 sequence: CAWSRQGDQPQHF. The CDR3 nucleotides read TGTGCCTGGAGTCGACAGGGCGATCAGCCCCAGCATTTT.